This entry describes one T cell receptor (beta chain). Study processing details: Reference gene primer amplification gave nucleated cell count estimates. Some clones are missing from TCRdb's copy, which holds only in-frame ones; the method was immunoSEQ multiplex PCR. The DNA was the basis for D and trimming; V, J and clone size are from that table. The sample carries fewer than 300,000 clones, roughly 77% recorded once. This entry belongs to a study of blood T cell repertoires in COVID-19. Across the study: COVID-19 samples, acute and convalescent, were from the United States, Italy and Spain. PBMCs, B-cell-depleted T cells, or T cells were the source of the cDNA or gDNA that made up the material.

The germline V gene has CDR1 MNHEY and CDR2 SVGEGT. With V trimmed by 4 bases and J by 4 bases, 11 bases remained unmatched. This CDR3 is built from 18 residues. The material sequenced was peripheral blood. The rearrangement joins TRBV6-2 or TRBV6-3 to TRBJ2-3, with 13 bases identical to TRBD2. The TCR comes from a woman at least 80 years old with acute or convalescent COVID-19. CDR3 residues: CASSSRLAGGPSPDTQYF. The CDR3 nucleotides read TGTGCCAGCAGTTCTCGACTAGCGGGGGGACCTAGCCCAGATACGCAGTATTTT.